These 28 T cell receptor beta chains share one sample of origin, sequenced in a study of identical twins (dated by TCRdb to the mid-2010s). The protocol used for the library was 5' RACE. The listed sequencing device is Illumina HiSeq 2000. Through fastp at Q25 and MiXCR, TCRdb rebuilt clones from the public reads, retaining in-frame beta chains. Records with the same CDR3 protein are collapsed into one entry carrying the most frequent genes and DNA. The sample table holds hundreds of thousands of distinct CDR3 sequences, of which around 6.8% were seen once. Approximately 2% of the sample rests with the top ten. These data were also reused for a study on yellow fever vaccine responses in identical twins.

Sequencing was done on a sample of memory (CD45RO+) T cells sorted from blood. The cell subset or site label on this specimen signifies: CD45RO+ enriched T cells. Receptor source: a woman aged 18-29 years in good health.

The gene calls are TRBV7-2 and TRBJ2-7; D possibly corresponds to TRBD2 (6 bases). The germline gives CDR1 SGHTA, CDR2 FQGNSA. The CDR3 totals 15 residues. The V end was cut by 5 bases, the J end by 1 base, with 15 bases between. The CDR3, as DNA: TGTGCCAGCAGCGGATGGACGGGGGAATCCTACGAGCAGTACTTC. It codes for CASSGWTGESYEQYF.

V is TRBV20-1 and J is TRBJ2-3; D call uncertain. V lost 6 bases and J lost 0, with 13 bases in between. Germline V gives CDR1 DFQATT, CDR2 SNEGSKA (reference sequence). The CDR3 has 14 residues. The CDR3 spells CSAQTPGSTDTQYF. The CDR3 nucleotides are TGCAGTGCCCAAACACCCGGGAGCACAGATACGCAGTATTTT.

This clonotype came up a few times. The chain carries TRBV20-1 and TRBJ2-1; D call uncertain. V shed 7 bases and J shed 7 bases, with 11 bases lying between them. Germline values: CDR1 DFQATT, CDR2 SNEGSKA (reference sequence). The CDR3 length is 11 residues. The CDR3 DNA reads as TGCAGTGTTCCTAGTGGAAATGAGCAGTTCTTC. Translated, it gives CSVPSGNEQFF.

There are many counts of this clonotype. The gene calls are TRBV12-3 or TRBV12-4 and TRBJ2-3; D is possibly TRBD2 (6 bases). The CDR3 covers 13 residues. V lost 8 bases to trimming and J lost 5 bases, with 14 bases between them. The CDR3 DNA reads TGTGCCAGCCTTGTGGGGGGTAAAGATACGCAGTATTTT. Protein sequence: CASLVGGKDTQYF.

The sample holds a few counts of this clonotype. This chain joins TRBV5-1 and TRBJ1-4, with 9 positions matching TRBD1. With V trimmed by 4 bases and J by 5 bases, 9 bases remained unmatched. Germline values: CDR1 SGHRS, CDR2 YFSETQ. The CDR3 is made up of 16 amino acids. In nucleotides, the CDR3 is TGCGCCAGCAGCCTTGGCGGGACAGGGCTGAATGAAAAACTGTTTTTT. Translated, it gives CASSLGGTGLNEKLFF.

This clonotype occurred many times. The J gene is TRBJ2-7, the V gene TRBV29-1, with 10 bases that match TRBD2. The germline CDR1 and CDR2 sequences are SQVTM and ANQGSEA. With 0 bases clipped from V and 6 bases from J, the junction kept 8 bases outside the gene matches. The CDR3 sequence is 15 residues long. The CDR3 reads CSVEDIAGGLREQYF. CDR3 DNA: TGCAGCGTTGAAGATATAGCGGGGGGTTTACGCGAGCAGTACTTC.

Ten or more counts support this clonotype. This chain joins TRBV28 and TRBJ2-1, with D perhaps TRBD1 or TRBD2 (6 bases each). CDR1 is MDHEN and CDR2 is SYDVKM in the germline V gene. The germline V and J ends were trimmed by 4 bases and 6 bases, with 19 bases remaining between them. This CDR3 is 16 amino acids long. CDR3 in DNA: TGTGCCAGCAGTTCCTTAGCGAGGGGGGCTTCCAATGAGCAGTTCTTC. This codes for CASSSLARGASNEQFF.

This clonotype appeared a few times. This chain links TRBV6-4 with TRBJ2-3, with 13 positions matching TRBD2. Germline CDR1 and CDR2: MRHNA and SNTAGT. With V trimmed by 4 bases and J by 8 bases, 3 bases remained unmatched. The CDR3 contains 14 residues. The CDR3 loop reads CASSGLAGGGTQYF. The CDR3 region has the DNA TGTGCCAGCAGTGGACTAGCGGGAGGTGGTACGCAGTATTTT.

This chain's CDR3 is CASSKAGGSNEQFF. The CDR3 DNA sequence: TGTGCCAGCAGTAAAGCGGGAGGCAGCAATGAGCAGTTCTTC. This rearrangement joins TRBV7-9 to TRBJ2-1; TRBD2 matches at 9 bases. From germline, CDR1 is SEHNR and CDR2 FQNEAQ (reference sequence). This CDR3 is built from 14 residues. The V and J ends lost 6 bases and 6 bases, in that order; junction bases with no gene match: 6. Combining the CDR3 with reference TRBV7-9 and TRBJ2-1 gives the whole variable domain DTGVSQNPRHKITKRGQNVTFRCDPISEHNRLYWYRQTLGQGPEFLTYFQNEAQLEKSRLLSDRFSAERPKGSFSTLEIQRTEQGDSAMYLCASSKAGGSNEQFFGPGTRLTVL.

V is TRBV7-6 and J is TRBJ2-4, with no clear D. CDR3 length equals 12 residues. CDR1 SGHVS and CDR2 FNYEAQ come from the germline V gene. The V and J ends lost 0 bases and 7 bases respectively, with 4 bases between them. The CDR3 loop reads CASSLAGNIQYF. The CDR3 DNA reads as TGTGCCAGCAGCTTAGCCGGCAACATTCAGTACTTC.

This clonotype has at least ten counts. V usage is TRBV10-3 and J usage is TRBJ2-3, with 9 positions matching TRBD1. Unmatched junction bases numbered 3, after V lost 6 bases and J lost 5 bases. The CDR3 consists of 13 residues. Germline loops: CDR1 ENHRY, CDR2 SYGVKD. CDR3 protein: CAIRGQGVDTQYF. The CDR3 DNA reads as TGTGCCATCAGGGGACAGGGAGTAGATACGCAGTATTTT.

The gene calls are TRBV21-1 and TRBJ1-5; TRBD1 is taken as the D call from the table, unchecked against the DNA. TRBV21-1 is given as a pseudogene. The CDR3 totals 16 residues. The CDR3 DNA follows: TGTGCCAGCAGCAAAGACAGGGGTTTTAGCAATCAGCCCCAGCATTTT. Amino acid sequence: CASSKDRGFSNQPQHF.

This clonotype has a handful of counts. The V gene is TRBV7-2, the J gene TRBJ2-7; D possibly uses TRBD1 or TRBD2 (7 bases each). Germline loops: CDR1 SGHTA, CDR2 FQGNSA. The V gene lost 3 bases and the J gene lost 3 bases, with 12 bases spanning the gap. The CDR3 is 14 amino acids. The CDR3 DNA is TGTGCCAGCAGCTTGCAGGGGGGGAACTACGAGCAGTACTTC. Translating it yields CASSLQGGNYEQYF.

This clonotype was picked up a small number of times. The rearrangement links TRBV10-3 to TRBJ2-6, with TRBD1 matching over 10 bases. With V trimmed by 3 bases and J by 0 bases, 2 bases remained unmatched. The CDR3 sequence is 17 residues long. The germline CDR1 and CDR2 sequences are ENHRY and SYGVKD. In nucleotides, the CDR3 is TGTGCCATCAGTGACGGGACAGGGGTCTCTGGGGCCAACGTCCTGACTTTC. It codes for CAISDGTGVSGANVLTF.

For this clonotype: It is unclear where the CDR3 begins or ends on the DNA, so no DNA is shown, and the CDR3 is as TCRdb lists it. The V and J genes are TRBV3-1 and TRBJ2-1; no DNA check was done on the table's D call, TRBD1. Both ends counted, the CDR3 spans 13 residues. The germline gives CDR1 LGHDT, CDR2 YNNKEL (reference sequence). CDR3 in amino acids: CASSQAGIFWQFF.

Many counts were recorded for this clonotype. The genes are TRBV29-1 and TRBJ2-4, with D perhaps matching TRBD1 (5 bases). The CDR3 is 14 amino acids. The germline V gene has CDR1 SQVTM and CDR2 ANQGSEA. Trimming removed 7 bases from V and 0 bases from J, with 13 bases in between. The CDR3 region has the DNA TGCAGCGCGACAGCCCAAACAGCCAAAAACATTCAGTACTTC. It is translated as CSATAQTAKNIQYF.

The CDR3 here is CASSLALTGVYEQYF. CDR3 DNA sequence: TGTGCCAGCAGCTTGGCCCTGACAGGGGTGTACGAGCAGTACTTC. This chain connects TRBV5-5 to TRBJ2-7, with 8 nucleotides matching TRBD1. Trimming at V came to 0 bases and at J to 4 bases, leaving 6 bases not matched to a gene. Germline assignment: CDR1 SGHKS and CDR2 YYEKEE (reference sequence). CDR3 length equals 15 residues.

This clonotype was picked up many times. The gene calls are TRBV4-3 and TRBJ2-7; D is perhaps TRBD1 (6 bases). This CDR3 spans 15 amino acids. Per germline, CDR1 LGHNA and CDR2 YSLEER. Between the trimmed V and J ends, which lost 2 bases and 3 bases, there was a span of 14 bases. The CDR3 sequence is CASSQSQGSFYEQYF. For the CDR3, the DNA is TGCGCCAGCAGCCAATCACAGGGTTCATTCTACGAGCAGTACTTC.

The V call is TRBV20-1, the J call TRBJ2-7, with TRBD2 matching 8 bases. The V segment lost 6 bases and the J segment 5 bases; nucleotides outside the gene matches: 9. CDR1 and CDR2 (germline): DFQATT, SNEGSKA (reference sequence). CDR3 length equals 13 residues. The CDR3 reads CSAPARGDDEQYF. CDR3 nucleotides: TGCAGTGCGCCCGCGCGGGGGGATGACGAGCAGTACTTC.

The sample holds a few counts of this clonotype. At one end, the junction sequence differs from germline, possibly due to a read error. The CDR3 reads CACSLVSGQVGGITYEQYF. CDR3 DNA: TGTGCCTGCAGTTTAGTATCGGGACAGGTCGGCGGGATAACCTACGAGCAGTACTTC. The gene calls are TRBV12-3 or TRBV12-4 and TRBJ2-7, with TRBD1 matching 8 bases. The CDR3 has 19 residues.

This clonotype came up a few times. This chain uses TRBV7-2 with TRBJ1-1, with D possibly TRBD1 on 6 matching bases. Germline-derived CDR1 and CDR2 are SGHTA and FQGNSA. Trimming removed 6 bases from V and 7 bases from J, with 15 bases in between. The CDR3 is 13 residues long. The CDR3: CASSLQGFGEAFF. As DNA, the CDR3 is TGTGCCAGCAGTTTACAGGGATTTGGTGAAGCTTTCTTT.

For this clonotype: This may be a read error: a much more frequent sequence differs by one nucleotide. V and J are TRBV12-3 or TRBV12-4 and TRBJ2-3; possible D gene TRBD1, 5 bases. Trimming left V 9 bases short and J 0 bases short, with 16 bases between. CDR3 length: 15 amino acids. The CDR3 here is CARTLAGISTDTQYF. In DNA form, the CDR3 reads TGTGCCAGGACTCTTGCAGGGATCAGCACAGATACGCAGTATTTT.

This clonotype has ten or more counts. The rearrangement joins TRBV14 to TRBJ1-2; D uncertain. Germline CDR1 reads SGHDN; CDR2 reads FVKESK. The CDR3 length is 13 residues. V lost 1 base and J lost 3, with 6 bases in between. The CDR3 region has the DNA TGTGCCAGCAGCCAAGCAAGAGACTATGGCTACACCTTC. This codes for CASSQARDYGYTF.

This clonotype showed up just a few times. V and J are TRBV9 and TRBJ1-4; 8 nucleotides align to TRBD1. The CDR3 is made up of 16 amino acids. J lost 4 bases, V lost 4 bases, and 9 bases had no gene match. CDR1 and CDR2 (germline): SGDLS, YYNGEE. CDR3 in amino acids: CASSQRLTGGNEKLFF. In nucleotides, the CDR3 is TGTGCCAGCAGCCAGAGACTCACAGGGGGTAATGAAAAACTGTTTTTT.

The table lists this clonotype with a few counts. The V call is TRBV28, the J call TRBJ2-3, with 12 bases matching TRBD2. CDR3 length: 18 residues. Germline V lookup: CDR1 MDHEN, CDR2 SYDVKM. V lost 3 bases and J lost 5; bases outside the gene matches: 12. The CDR3 DNA follows: TGTGCCAGCAGTTTTGGGACTAGCGGGCGGATAAGAGTAGATACGCAGTATTTT. Protein product: CASSFGTSGRIRVDTQYF.

V usage is TRBV20-1 and J usage is TRBJ2-7, with TRBD2 matching 10 bases. V lost 3 bases to trimming and J lost 4 bases; unmatched junction nucleotides: 9. This CDR3 region has 15 residues. Germline V gives CDR1 DFQATT, CDR2 SNEGSKA (reference sequence). DNA of the CDR3: TGCAGTGCTAGTATTCCTAGCGGGAGCGTATACGAGCAGTACTTC. It translates to CSASIPSGSVYEQYF.

This clonotype was observed a handful of times. J is TRBJ1-2 and V is TRBV25-1; the D is unclear. The CDR3 is made up of 11 amino acids. CDR1 and CDR2 from the germline V gene are MGHDK and SYGVNS. Trimming pared 8 bases from V and 5 bases from J, leaving 9 bases between. The CDR3 region is CASSRGYGYTF. The DNA of the CDR3 is TGTGCCAGCTCCCGGGGATATGGCTACACCTTC.

The rearrangement uses TRBV2 and TRBJ2-5, with 7 bases identical to TRBD2. With 4 bases clipped from V and 4 bases from J, the junction kept 9 bases outside the gene matches. Looked up from germline, CDR1 is SNHLY and CDR2 is FYNNEI. The CDR3 runs to 15 residues. The CDR3 DNA reads as TGTGCCAGCAGTGGACGGGGAGGGCGTGGAGAGACCCAGTACTTC. Translated, it gives CASSGRGGRGETQYF. Full variable domain (outside the CDR3, taken from reference TRBV2 and TRBJ2-5): EPEVTQTPSHQVTQMGQEVILRCVPISNHLYFYWYRQILGQKVEFLVSFYNNEISEKSEIFDDQFSVERPDGSNFTLKIRSTKLEDSAMYFCASSGRGGRGETQYFGPGTRLLVL.